These 4 T cell receptor beta chains were sequenced from one sample in a study of blood T cells in healthy people across ages. Next came a second PCR, run for roughly 6 to 11 cycles, which used a sample-barcoded 5' primer along with a J-beta primer mix. TCRdb processed the 5' RACE reads anew with MiXCR; each CDR3 protein has one entry. The table records around 1,800,000 distinct CDR3 sequences, about two fifths of them present only once. Sequenced sample: blood. The receptors shown here come from a human donor in good health.

This chain uses TRBV7-2 with TRBJ2-1; D possibly corresponds to TRBD1 (7 bases). The CDR3 consists of 15 residues. V lost 5 bases and J 8 bases, leaving 19 bases between the germline ends. Germline loops: CDR1 SGHTA, CDR2 FQGNSA. The CDR3 DNA reads as TGTGCCAGCAGCCCTAGGAGGGGGCTCGTCGATGAGCAGTTCTTC. It translates to CASSPRRGLVDEQFF.

V usage is TRBV5-6 and J usage is TRBJ2-2, with no clear D. The germline CDR1 and CDR2 sequences are SGHDT and YYEEEE. The CDR3 extends over 13 amino acids. The V gene lost 2 bases and the J gene lost 5 bases, with 7 bases spanning the gap. The CDR3 DNA reads as TGTGCCAGCAGCTTTCCACGGACCGGGGAGCTGTTTTTT. It yields the protein CASSFPRTGELFF. The full variable domain, rest sourced from reference TRBV5-6 and TRBJ2-2, is DAGVTQSPTHLIKTRGQQVTLRCSPKSGHDTVSWYQQALGQGPQFIFQYYEEEERQRGNFPDRFSGHQFPNYSSELNVNALLLGDSALYLCASSFPRTGELFFGEGSRLTVL.

The sample holds a few counts of this clonotype. The rearrangement uses TRBV7-9 and TRBJ1-2, with 7 bases fitting TRBD1. Trimming took 9 bases from V and 0 from J; bases not matched to a gene: 7. Per germline, CDR1 SEHNR and CDR2 FQNEAQ (reference sequence). This CDR3 is 14 amino acids long. CDR3 residues: CASTKDRTNYGYTF. The DNA of the CDR3 is TGTGCCAGTACTAAGGACAGGACTAACTATGGCTACACCTTC. Full variable domain (remainder filled in from reference TRBV7-9 and TRBJ1-2): DTGVSQNPRHKITKRGQNVTFRCDPISEHNRLYWYRQTLGQGPEFLTYFQNEAQLEKSRLLSDRFSAERPKGSFSTLEIQRTEQGDSAMYLCASTKDRTNYGYTFGSGTRLTVV.

The V gene is TRBV12-3 or TRBV12-4, the J gene TRBJ2-6, with 7 nucleotides matching TRBD1. This CDR3 has 18 amino acids. V was pared by 0 bases and J by 3 bases, with 8 bases of the junction left unmatched. CDR3 in DNA: TGTGCCAGCAGTTTAGCCAGGGGGATCCAATATGGGGCCAACGTCCTGACTTTC. Translation: CASSLARGIQYGANVLTF.